This entry features one TCR beta chain sequence. Its antigen is not known. CDR1 is MGHRA and CDR2 is YSYEKL in the germline V gene. The V gene end was trimmed by 4 bases and the J gene end by 4 bases; junction bases not matched to a gene: 10. This CDR3 spans 17 amino acids. The data originate from a study of cytomegalovirus exposure and HLA in healthy donors. Study information: HLA-typed donors were the source of 80 million to 90 million unique TCRs, which an early data release held. Broader study findings: A list of approximately 160 TCR beta chains associated with cytomegalovirus was given. The productive fraction for most TCR beta V segments was about 87% or about 30% in an earlier analysis. A classifier reportedly called cytomegalovirus status with high sensitivity and specificity.

Researchers ran the PCR with 60 Vbeta and 13 Jbeta primers. Clones were read by immunoSEQ multiplex PCR, and TCRdb kept only the in-frame ones, dropping some. The repertoire consists of about 130,000 clones, with around four fifths occurring once and the leading ten covering approximately 0.93%. The sequence came from a human donor in good health. Sample: PBMCs. V and J are TRBV4-1 and TRBJ2-5; 12 bases are a match to TRBD2. The CDR3 region is CASSPSGGGALGETQYF. The DNA of the CDR3 is TGCGCCAGCAGCCCTAGCGGGGGGGGAGCCCTTGGAGAGACCCAGTACTTC.